This entry features one T cell receptor (beta chain) sequence. The antigen remains unidentified. Only in-frame clones appear in the TCRdb table, and some are missing; sequencing was by immunoSEQ multiplex PCR. The table shows 250,000 to 300,000 clones, with 87% occurring only once. Treatment here: about 20 received Ad26.COV2.S at low or high dose, single or two shots; several received placebo; per-sample allocation not given. Day 63 following the first vaccine or placebo injection was when the samples were taken. These data originate in a study of Ad26.COV2.S vaccination and SARS-CoV-2 variants. Study-wide points: Total T cell responses, in the TCR breadth and depth analyses, may have been underestimated. Spike-specific CD8+ and CD4+ T cell responses reportedly showed substantial breadth after vaccination.

CDR1 SGHRS and CDR2 YFSETQ come from the germline V gene. This CDR3 is 15 amino acids long. V gave up 4 bases and J gave up 0 bases, with 10 bases separating them. Sequenced material: peripheral blood, taken in a trial of Ad26.COV2.S vaccine versus placebo. The J gene is TRBJ1-4, the V gene TRBV5-1; the D is unclear. The TCR originated in a person between 18 and 59 years old who received the Ad26.COV2.S COVID-19 vaccine or a placebo. CDR3 region: CASSLTVATNEKLFF. The CDR3 DNA sequence: TGCGCCAGCAGCCTTACGGTGGCAACTAATGAAAAACTGTTTTTT.